The 19 T cell receptor beta chains reported below all come from one sample, sequenced in a study of Graves' ophthalmopathy and Graves' hyperthyroidism. The sequenced template was RNA, covering the TCR beta CDR3 region. A first-round RT-PCR used HTBI primers, followed by a second-round multiplex PCR. TCRdb ran MiXCR on the multiplex PCR reads and lists one entry per CDR3 protein. This table has around 400,000 distinct CDR3 sequences, 15% to 20% appearing once. The specimen was peripheral blood. These receptors originate from a woman under 30 with Graves' ophthalmopathy.

This clonotype was found many times. In nucleotides, the CDR3 is TGCAGCGTGGGACAGGGTTTCGGCCTCGAAGCTTTCTTT. It codes for CSVGQGFGLEAFF. This chain uses TRBV29-1 with TRBJ1-1; 9 bases are shared with TRBD1. The CDR3 runs to 13 residues. Germline loops: CDR1 SQVTM, CDR2 ANQGSEA. The ends lost 6 bases at V and 8 bases at J; junction bases unmatched: 10. Supplemented by reference TRBV29-1 and TRBJ1-1, the full variable domain reads SAVISQKPSRDICQRGTSLTIQCQVDSQVTMMFWYRQQPGQSLTLIATANQGSEATYESGFVIDKFPISRPNLTFSTLTVSNMSPEDSSIYLCSVGQGFGLEAFFGQGTRLTVV.

In its sample, this clonotype was seen many times. V and J are TRBV6-2 or TRBV6-3 and TRBJ2-7; D is ambiguous. The CDR3 runs 13 residues. Trimming pared 5 bases from V and 6 bases from J, leaving 14 bases between. The germline V gene encodes CDR1 MNHEY and CDR2 SVGEGT. CDR3 nucleotides: TGTGCCAGCAGTCAGCAGGAGTTGTCCGAGCAGTACTTC. The encoded protein is CASSQQELSEQYF.

This clonotype was picked up many times. V is TRBV2 and J is TRBJ2-7, with TRBD1 matching over 7 bases. With 5 bases clipped from V and 3 bases from J, the junction kept 10 bases outside the gene matches. The CDR3 is made up of 15 amino acids. From germline, CDR1 is SNHLY and CDR2 FYNNEI. CDR3 in amino acids: CASSNLGGRNYEQYF. The CDR3, as DNA: TGTGCCAGCAGTAATCTAGGGGGCAGAAACTACGAGCAGTACTTC.

This clonotype was counted ten times or more. V is TRBV28 and J is TRBJ2-2; 12 nucleotides line up with TRBD1. Trimming cost V 3 bases and J 9 bases; bases outside gene matches: 8. Germline V CDR1 and CDR2: MDHEN, SYDVKM. The CDR3 extends over 16 amino acids. CDR3 DNA: TGTGCCAGCAGTTTGCCATCAGGGACAGGGGGCAGGGAGCTGTTTTTT. Translation gives CASSLPSGTGGRELFF.

This clonotype was recorded at least ten times. This rearrangement joins TRBV5-1 to TRBJ1-5; D may be TRBD1 (5 bases). CDR1 and CDR2 (germline): SGHRS, YFSETQ. The CDR3 sequence is 14 residues long. V was pared by 0 bases and J by 3 bases, with 7 bases between. The CDR3 DNA follows: TGCGCCAGCAGCTTGGGGGGGACCAATCAGCCCCAGCATTTT. It codes for CASSLGGTNQPQHF.

This clonotype was observed at least ten times. The V call is TRBV6-4, the J call TRBJ2-6; perhaps TRBD2 as D (7 bases). Germline V lookup: CDR1 MRHNA, CDR2 SNTAGT. The V end was cut by 2 bases, the J end by 1 base, with 9 bases between. The CDR3 spans 16 residues. The CDR3 region is CASSDRGGSGANVLTF. For the CDR3, the DNA is TGTGCCAGCAGTGACAGGGGGGGGTCTGGGGCCAACGTCCTGACTTTC.

V and J are TRBV24-1 and TRBJ1-1, with D maybe TRBD1 (5 bases). CDR1 is KGHDR and CDR2 is SFDVKD in the germline V gene. Trimming cost V 7 bases and J 5 bases, with 13 bases left between them. The CDR3 contains 13 residues. As DNA, the CDR3 is TGTGCCACCAGGGGTTTGGGGGGGACTGAAGCTTTCTTT. Its translation is CATRGLGGTEAFF.

The V and J genes are TRBV6-4 and TRBJ1-5; D is unclear. The CDR3 covers 17 residues. CDR1 MRHNA and CDR2 SNTAGT come from the germline V gene. Trimming stripped 2 bases from V and 7 bases from J, with 21 bases between. The CDR3: CASSDGTEQPQGQPQHF. CDR3 bases: TGTGCCAGCAGTGACGGAACGGAACAGCCCCAAGGGCAGCCCCAGCATTTT.

This sequence joins TRBV19 and TRBJ1-1, with no clear D. The length of the CDR3 is 17 residues. Germline assignment: CDR1 LNHDA and CDR2 SQIVND (reference sequence). Trimming removed 3 bases from V and 3 bases from J, with 20 bases in between. CDR3 DNA sequence: TGTGCCAGTAGTATTCCCGAGGGAGGGAACGGGGACACTGAAGCTTTCTTT. It yields the protein CASSIPEGGNGDTEAFF.

Ten or more counts support this clonotype. V is TRBV6-2 or TRBV6-3 and J is TRBJ2-7; D gene unclear. The V and J ends lost 5 bases and 0 bases respectively, with 17 bases between them. The V gene's germline CDR1 is MNHEY and CDR2 SVGEGT. This CDR3 contains 16 residues. This chain's CDR3 is CASSAVWVSISYEQYF. Here the CDR3 DNA reads TGTGCCAGCAGTGCCGTATGGGTGTCGATCTCCTACGAGCAGTACTTC.

This clonotype was counted many times. The chain couples TRBV28 to TRBJ1-6; D uncertain. This CDR3 spans 18 amino acids. The V gene's germline CDR1 is MDHEN and CDR2 SYDVKM. Trimming removed 3 bases at V and 3 bases at J, with 18 bases between. CDR3 sequence reads: CASSFPFLYRYYNSPLHF. DNA for the CDR3: TGTGCCAGCAGTTTCCCGTTCCTGTACAGATACTATAATTCACCCCTCCACTTT.

This clonotype was detected many times. This sequence joins TRBV6-1 and TRBJ2-7, with D tentatively TRBD1 or TRBD2 (6 bases each). Germline V gene sequence: CDR1 MNHNS, CDR2 SASEGT. CDR3 length: 13 residues. V lost 6 bases to trimming and J lost 5 bases, with 14 bases between them. The chain's CDR3 is CASSQLGGNEQYF. The DNA for the CDR3 is TGTGCCAGCAGCCAATTAGGGGGGAACGAGCAGTACTTC.

This chain connects TRBV6-2 or TRBV6-3 to TRBJ2-7; the D is unclear. The CDR3 covers 13 residues. The ends were cut back, 3 bases at V and 2 bases at J, with 8 bases in the middle. Germline V gene sequence: CDR1 MNHEY, CDR2 SVGEGT. DNA for the CDR3: TGTGCCAGCAGTTATCGAGATACCTACGAGCAGTACTTC. Translation: CASSYRDTYEQYF.

This clonotype has at least ten counts. The rearrangement uses TRBV28 and TRBJ1-2; D gene uncertain. The CDR3 length is 15 residues. V was trimmed by 2 bases and J by 0 bases, leaving 10 bases between them. The germline gives CDR1 MDHEN, CDR2 SYDVKM. CDR3 nucleotides: TGTGCCAGCAGTTTAATCACCAGCCCTAACTATGGCTACACCTTC. This gives the protein CASSLITSPNYGYTF.

This clonotype was seen ten or more times. The gene calls are TRBV20-1 and TRBJ2-7, with D hard to call. Per the germline V gene, CDR1 is DFQATT and CDR2 is SNEGSKA (reference sequence). V gave up 5 bases and J gave up 5 bases, with 13 bases separating them. The CDR3 contains 12 residues. The CDR3: CSAGPGGNEQYF. As DNA, the CDR3 is TGCAGTGCTGGGCCGGGCGGTAACGAGCAGTACTTC.

This clonotype was recorded many times. The chain employs TRBV30 and TRBJ1-1; D unresolved. Trimming removed 1 base at V and 5 bases at J, with 8 bases between. The CDR3 runs to 12 residues. CDR1 and CDR2 (germline): GTSNPN, SVGIG (reference sequence). The CDR3 here is CAWSGMSTEAFF. The CDR3 region has the DNA TGTGCCTGGAGTGGTATGAGTACTGAAGCTTTCTTT.

This clonotype was seen at least ten times. The chain recombines TRBV30 with TRBJ1-1; D is unclear. Germline-derived CDR1 and CDR2 are GTSNPN and SVGIG (reference sequence). The CDR3 totals 16 residues. V was cut by 2 bases and J by 5 bases, with 21 bases left in between. The CDR3 is CAWSPPGWGERTEAFF. The DNA for the CDR3 is TGTGCCTGGAGTCCCCCTGGATGGGGAGAAAGGACTGAAGCTTTCTTT.

This clonotype was detected many times. The rearrangement joins TRBV7-9 to TRBJ2-2; D uncertain. The germline gives CDR1 SEHNR, CDR2 FQNEAQ (reference sequence). There are 16 residues in the CDR3. V dropped 1 base and J dropped 1 base, with 10 bases sitting between them. The CDR3: CASSLVTEQNTGELFF. The CDR3 DNA is TGTGCCAGCAGCTTAGTCACAGAGCAGAACACCGGGGAGCTGTTTTTT.

The rearrangement uses TRBV10-3 and TRBJ1-2, with D possibly matching TRBD1 (6 bases). The germline CDR1 and CDR2 sequences are ENHRY and SYGVKD. The germline V and J ends were trimmed by 10 bases and 4 bases, with 22 bases remaining between them. The length of the CDR3 is 15 residues. CDR3 protein: CATEGETGNSYGYTF. Here the CDR3 DNA reads TGTGCCACCGAAGGGGAAACAGGGAACTCCTATGGCTACACCTTC.